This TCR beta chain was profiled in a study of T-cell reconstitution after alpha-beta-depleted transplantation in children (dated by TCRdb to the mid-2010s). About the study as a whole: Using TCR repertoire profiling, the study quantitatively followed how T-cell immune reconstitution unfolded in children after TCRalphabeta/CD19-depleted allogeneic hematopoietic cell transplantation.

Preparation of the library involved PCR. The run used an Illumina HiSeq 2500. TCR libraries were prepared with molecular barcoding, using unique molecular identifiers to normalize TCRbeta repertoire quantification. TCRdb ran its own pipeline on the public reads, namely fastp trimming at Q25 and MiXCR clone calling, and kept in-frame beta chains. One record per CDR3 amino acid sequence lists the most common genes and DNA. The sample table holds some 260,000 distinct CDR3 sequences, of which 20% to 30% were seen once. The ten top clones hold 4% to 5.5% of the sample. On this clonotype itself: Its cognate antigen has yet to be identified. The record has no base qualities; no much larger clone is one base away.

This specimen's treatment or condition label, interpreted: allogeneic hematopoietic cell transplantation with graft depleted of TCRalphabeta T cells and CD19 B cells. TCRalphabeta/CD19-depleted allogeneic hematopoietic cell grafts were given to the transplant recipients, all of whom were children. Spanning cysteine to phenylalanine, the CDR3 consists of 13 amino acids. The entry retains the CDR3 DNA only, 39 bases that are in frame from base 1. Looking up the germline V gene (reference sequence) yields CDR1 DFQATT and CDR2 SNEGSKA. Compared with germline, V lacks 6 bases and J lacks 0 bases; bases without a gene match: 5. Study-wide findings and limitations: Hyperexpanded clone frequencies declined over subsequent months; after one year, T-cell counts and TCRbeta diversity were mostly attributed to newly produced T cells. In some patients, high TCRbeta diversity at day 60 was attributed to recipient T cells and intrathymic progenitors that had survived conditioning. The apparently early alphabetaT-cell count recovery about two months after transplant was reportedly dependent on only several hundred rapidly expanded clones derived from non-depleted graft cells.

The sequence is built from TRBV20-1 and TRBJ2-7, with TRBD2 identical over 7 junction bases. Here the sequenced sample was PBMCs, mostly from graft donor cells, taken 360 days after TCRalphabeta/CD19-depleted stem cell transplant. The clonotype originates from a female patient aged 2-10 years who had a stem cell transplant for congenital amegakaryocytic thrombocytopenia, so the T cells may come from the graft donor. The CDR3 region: CSARGYSSYEQYF. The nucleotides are TGCAGTGCGCGGGGGTACAGCTCCTACGAGCAGTACTTC.